A single sample is the source of the 28 T cell receptor beta chains below, sequenced in a study of blood T cell repertoires in COVID-19. The repertoire was sequenced with immunoSEQ multiplex PCR; TCRdb's copy has only in-frame clones and lacks some. The data contain about 64,000 clones, approximately 90% of them singletons. What was sequenced was peripheral blood. All receptors derive from a human donor in a cohort sampled during active COVID-19.

The J gene is TRBJ2-1, the V gene TRBV9; 13 bases align to TRBD2. V shed 0 bases, J shed 4 bases, and the junction held 1 base outside the gene matches. The CDR3 contains 16 residues. Germline V gene sequence: CDR1 SGDLS, CDR2 YYNGEE. CDR3 DNA: TGTGCCAGCAGCGTAGGGACTAGCGGGGGATACAATGAGCAGTTCTTC. Translated, it gives CASSVGTSGGYNEQFF.

The chain joins TRBV18 to TRBJ2-3; 7 positions match TRBD2. V trimming: 1 base; J trimming: 0 bases; junction bases outside the gene matches: 4. The CDR3 is made up of 16 amino acids. Germline V gene sequence: CDR1 KGHSH, CDR2 LQKENI. The CDR3 region has the DNA TGTGCCAGCTCACCACAGCAAGCGGGGAGCACAGATACGCAGTATTTT. It yields the protein CASSPQQAGSTDTQYF.

The chain combines TRBV3-1 (or the pseudogene TRBV3-2) with TRBJ2-4, with a possible D match to TRBD1 (7 bases). This CDR3 contains 14 residues. Germline CDR1 LGHDT, CDR2 YNNKEL (reference sequence). The V gene lost 3 bases and the J gene lost 16 bases, with 22 bases spanning the gap. Written as DNA, the CDR3 is TGTGCCAGCAGCCACAACCCTGGCGGGACAGAACAATACTTC. As protein: CASSHNPGGTEQYF.

The rearrangement uses TRBV4-3 and TRBJ2-7, with 13 nucleotides matching TRBD2. Looked up from germline, CDR1 is LGHNA and CDR2 is YSLEER. With 1 base clipped from V and 4 bases from J, the junction kept 7 bases outside the gene matches. The CDR3 runs to 17 residues. The CDR3 region is CASSQGLAGGPLYEQYF. CDR3 DNA sequence: TGCGCCAGCAGCCAAGGACTAGCGGGGGGCCCCCTATACGAGCAGTACTTC.

The V call is TRBV7-6, the J call TRBJ2-5, with 9 bases fitting TRBD2. Trimming took 3 bases from V and 2 from J; bases not matched to a gene: 4. The CDR3 contains 15 residues. Germline CDR1 and CDR2: SGHVS and FNYEAQ. The DNA of the CDR3 is TGTGCCAGCAGCTTCGGGACTAGCTTGCAAGAGACCCAGTACTTC. Amino acids: CASSFGTSLQETQYF.

This chain's CDR3 is CSVKSRTGANQPQHF. CDR3 sequence (DNA): TGCAGCGTAAAGTCCAGGACAGGCGCCAATCAGCCCCAGCATTTT. The chain combines TRBV29-1 with TRBJ1-5; 7 nucleotides align to TRBD1. CDR1 is SQVTM and CDR2 is ANQGSEA in the germline V gene. The CDR3 length is 15 residues. V lost 6 bases and J lost 3; bases outside the gene matches: 11.

V and J are TRBV5-1 and TRBJ2-1; TRBD2 aligns across 10 bases. J gave up 1 base and V 4 bases, and 5 bases lay outside the gene matches. The CDR3 is made up of 16 amino acids. The V gene's germline CDR1 is SGHRS and CDR2 YFSETQ. The CDR3 DNA reads TGCGCCAGCAGCCTAGCGGGAGACTGGTCCTACAATGAGCAGTTCTTC. This gives the protein CASSLAGDWSYNEQFF.

The V gene is TRBV3-1 (or the pseudogene TRBV3-2), the J gene TRBJ1-1, with a possible D match to TRBD1 (6 bases). Looked up from germline, CDR1 is LGHDT and CDR2 is YNNKEL (reference sequence). The CDR3 runs 16 residues. V gave up 0 bases and J gave up 7 bases, with 18 bases separating them. The DNA for the CDR3 is TGTGCCAGCAGCCAAGATACCCCGACAGGCCCAGTTGAAGCTTTCTTT. This codes for CASSQDTPTGPVEAFF.

The V and J genes are TRBV11-3 and TRBJ2-7; TRBD1 aligns across 7 bases. This CDR3 has 15 amino acids. Germline trimming cut 1 base from V and 3 bases from J; bases unmatched to any gene: 6. Germline CDR1 SGHNT, CDR2 YENEEA. The CDR3 coding sequence is TGTGCCAGCAGCTTAGGTACAGGGGAAAGCTACGAGCAGTACTTC. Amino acids: CASSLGTGESYEQYF.

The chain joins TRBV7-9 to TRBJ2-1; a possible D gene is TRBD2 (5 bases). Deletions cut 6 bases from V and 9 bases from J, with 21 bases between. Looked up from germline, CDR1 is SEHNR and CDR2 is FQNEAQ (reference sequence). The CDR3 runs to 15 residues. CDR3 in amino acids: CASSLRATIRGEQFF. For the CDR3, the DNA is TGTGCCAGCAGTCTCCGGGCCACGATACGGGGTGAGCAGTTCTTC.

The genes are TRBV4-1 and TRBJ2-1; TRBD1 aligns across 10 bases. CDR3 size: 15 residues. The V gene's germline CDR1 is MGHRA and CDR2 YSYEKL. The V and J ends lost 4 bases and 4 bases, in that order; junction bases with no gene match: 4. CDR3 nucleotides: TGCGCCAGCAGCCTTTGGGACAGGGGATACAATGAGCAGTTCTTC. Protein product: CASSLWDRGYNEQFF.

The chain couples TRBV2 to TRBJ2-1, with D hard to call. The germline CDR1 and CDR2 sequences are SNHLY and FYNNEI. The CDR3 runs 14 residues. V was clipped by 2 bases and J by 2 bases, with 7 bases between them. In DNA, the CDR3 is TGTGCCAGCAGTGAAACAGACCCCTACAATGAGCAGTTCTTC. Residues: CASSETDPYNEQFF.

The gene calls are TRBV4-3 and TRBJ2-1, with TRBD1 identical over 7 bases. In germline, CDR1 is LGHNA, CDR2 YSLEER. CDR3 length: 15 amino acids. Germline trimming cut 3 bases from V and 0 bases from J; bases unmatched to any gene: 2. CDR3 in amino acids: CASSQGQSSYNEQFF. The CDR3 DNA reads TGCGCCAGCAGCCAGGGACAGAGCTCCTACAATGAGCAGTTCTTC.

V is TRBV23-1 and J is TRBJ2-2; the match to TRBD2 covers 14 bases. TRBV23-1 is marked as an open reading frame, function uncertain. The CDR3 length is 22 residues. V gave up 10 bases and J gave up 0 bases; unmatched junction bases: 22. The CDR3 DNA reads as TGCGCCACACCCCGACAGGGGCAAGGACTAGCGGGAGGACTTACGAACACCGGGGAGCTGTTTTTT. Protein sequence: CATPRQGQGLAGGLTNTGELFF.

This chain links TRBV23-1 with TRBJ2-1; 8 bases agree with TRBD1. TRBV23-1 is an ORF; its function is uncertain. With V trimmed by 9 bases and J by 4 bases, 11 bases remained unmatched. This CDR3 comprises 15 residues. CDR3 region: CARGDPGGGYNEQFF. In DNA form, the CDR3 reads TGCGCCAGAGGAGACCCAGGGGGCGGGTACAATGAGCAGTTCTTC.

V and J are TRBV9 and TRBJ1-1; 10 bases align to TRBD1. The CDR3 has 13 residues. The junction had 7 bases not matched to a gene; V was cut back by 4 bases and J by 10 bases. Germline CDR1 and CDR2: SGDLS and YYNGEE. The CDR3: CASSPGQGVPAFF. CDR3 DNA sequence: TGTGCCAGCAGCCCTGGACAGGGGGTTCCAGCTTTCTTT.

Notes on this clone: The sample carries other DNA sequences with the same CDR3. The chain has TRBV5-1 and TRBJ2-5; D is perhaps TRBD1 (5 bases). CDR1 and CDR2 (germline): SGHRS, YFSETQ. CDR3 length: 13 amino acids. The ends were cut back, 0 bases at V and 2 bases at J, with 5 bases in the middle. CDR3 protein: CASSLGQQETQYF. The DNA for the CDR3 is TGCGCCAGCAGCTTGGGACAGCAAGAGACCCAGTACTTC.

This sequence joins TRBV10-3 and TRBJ2-7; 12 bases agree with TRBD1. J lost 5 bases, V lost 0 bases, and 2 bases had no gene match. The CDR3 is 15 amino acids. CDR1 ENHRY and CDR2 SYGVKD come from the germline V gene. CDR3 coding DNA: TGTGCCATCAGTGAGTCGGGGACAGGGGGCAACGAGCAGTACTTC. It is translated as CAISESGTGGNEQYF.

The rearrangement joins TRBV19 to TRBJ1-1; D gene unclear. Trimming shortened V by 7 bases and J by 0 bases, and 12 bases separated the two germline ends. Germline V gene sequence: CDR1 LNHDA, CDR2 SQIVND (reference sequence). This CDR3 spans 14 amino acids. Here the CDR3 reads CASTVSKMNTEAFF. CDR3 in DNA: TGTGCCAGTACCGTATCTAAAATGAACACTGAAGCTTTCTTT.

The J gene is TRBJ1-2, the V gene TRBV7-9; D uncertain. The ends were cut back, 6 bases at V and 6 bases at J, with 14 bases in the middle. The germline V gene encodes CDR1 SEHNR and CDR2 FQNEAQ (reference sequence). This CDR3 contains 13 residues. The CDR3: CASSEGSIHGYTF. CDR3 DNA sequence: TGTGCCAGCAGTGAGGGTTCTATTCATGGCTACACCTTC.

The gene calls are TRBV5-8 and TRBJ1-2; TRBD1 aligns across 7 bases. The CDR3 is 15 residues long. The junction had 10 bases not matched to a gene; V was cut back by 4 bases and J by 4 bases. Germline-derived CDR1 and CDR2 are SGHTS and YDEGEE. The CDR3 region is CASSPSDRRIYGYTF. The CDR3 DNA reads TGTGCCAGCAGCCCTTCGGACAGGCGGATCTATGGCTACACCTTC.

This chain uses TRBV5-4 with TRBJ2-3, with D uncertain. The CDR3 has 13 amino acids. In germline, CDR1 is SGHNT, CDR2 YYREEE (reference sequence). Trimming removed 0 bases from V and 0 bases from J, with 2 bases in between. CDR3 nucleotide sequence: TGTGCCAGCAGCTTGGCGAGCACAGATACGCAGTATTTT. It encodes CASSLASTDTQYF.

CDR3 residues: CASSSLPGEQFF. The CDR3 coding sequence is TGTGCCAGCAGCTCCTTACCCGGTGAGCAGTTCTTC. This rearrangement joins TRBV7-3 to TRBJ2-1; D is unclear. The V and J ends lost 4 bases and 9 bases respectively, with 10 bases between them. The CDR3 length is 12 residues. Germline values: CDR1 SGHTA, CDR2 FQGTGA. Full variable domain (rest looked up from reference TRBV7-3 and TRBJ2-1): GAGVSQTPSNKVTEKGKYVELRCDPISGHTALYWYRQSLGQGPEFLIYFQGTGAADDSGLPNDRFFAVRPEGSVSTLKIQRTERGDSAVYLCASSSLPGEQFFGPGTRLTVL.

The chain uses TRBV29-1 and TRBJ2-7; D gene uncertain. Germline lookup yields CDR1 SQVTM and CDR2 ANQGSEA. V shed 0 bases and J shed 4 bases, with 19 bases lying between them. This CDR3 region has 16 residues. The chain's CDR3 is CSVEDPRRGGDYEQYF. CDR3 in DNA: TGCAGCGTTGAAGACCCCCGACGCGGTGGCGATTACGAGCAGTACTTC.

V is TRBV4-2 and J is TRBJ2-5; 9 positions match TRBD2. CDR1 LGHNA and CDR2 YNFKEQ come from the germline V gene. V lost 0 bases and J lost 5; bases outside the gene matches: 7. CDR3 length: 16 amino acids. The CDR3 sequence: CASSQDRREGLETQYF. The DNA of the CDR3 is TGTGCCAGCAGCCAAGATAGGCGGGAGGGCCTGGAGACCCAGTACTTC.

This chain connects TRBV3-1 (or the pseudogene TRBV3-2) to TRBJ2-7, with 7 bases fitting TRBD2. The CDR3 has 15 residues. J was trimmed by 0 bases and V by 4 bases; bases with no gene match: 6. Germline values: CDR1 LGHDT, CDR2 YNNKEL (reference sequence). CDR3 bases: TGTGCCAGCAGCCTGGCTAGCGGAAGCTCCTACGAGCAGTACTTC. Encoded protein: CASSLASGSSYEQYF.

V is TRBV25-1 and J is TRBJ2-1; 7 bases map to TRBD2. The CDR3 contains 14 residues. The V gene's germline CDR1 is MGHDK and CDR2 SYGVNS. Trimming took 3 bases from V and 10 from J; bases not matched to a gene: 9. The CDR3 nucleotides read TGTGCCAGCAGTGACCCGGGAGGCTCCCAAGAGCAGTTCTTC. Protein: CASSDPGGSQEQFF. The variable domain in full, completed from reference TRBV25-1 and TRBJ2-1, reads EADIYQTPRYLVIGTGKKITLECSQTMGHDKMYWYQQDPGMELHLIHYSYGVNSTEKGDLSSESTVSRIRTEHFPLTLESARPSHTSQYLCASSDPGGSQEQFFGPGTRLTVL.

The rearrangement uses TRBV10-3 and TRBJ1-2, with 8 bases lining up with TRBD1. This CDR3 is built from 14 residues. Germline V gene data show CDR1 as ENHRY and CDR2 as SYGVKD. With 3 bases clipped from V and 4 bases from J, the junction kept 4 bases outside the gene matches. In DNA form, the CDR3 reads TGTGCCATCAGTGAAGACAGGGGCGGCTATGGCTACACCTTC. Its protein is CAISEDRGGYGYTF.